This T cell receptor beta chain derives from a study of blood T cell repertoires in COVID-19 (dated by TCRdb to about 2020). Turning to the overall study: The collaborator samples originated in the United States, Italy and Spain and spanned the acute and convalescent phases of COVID-19. The prospective study material was composed of cDNA or gDNA derived from T cells, B-cell-depleted T cells, or PBMCs. Deeply sampled blood TCRbeta repertoires from subjects exposed to, actively infected with, or recovered from COVID-19 were included in the dataset. A freely available public database, intended as a resource for researchers studying the immune response to SARS-CoV-2, is where the repertoires were released. The samples were drawn from two sources: the first 160 participants of the ongoing ImmuneRACE study, and over 950 subjects contributed by 6 global collaborators. Nearly every sample came with metadata listing a de-identified subject ID, COVID-19 status, age in years and sex. Where available, HLA class I and class II types were obtained from metadata supplied by the sample provider rather than from assay-based typing.

TCRbeta CDR3 regions were amplified from genomic DNA using the immunoSEQ Assay, a bias-controlled multiplex PCR. The authors processed their data as follows. The number of nucleated cells in each sample was estimated from the amplification of reference gene primers within the assay. To quantify the absolute abundance of each unique TCRbeta CDR3 rearrangement, sequence reads were collapsed and filtered. For each sample, productive Simpson clonality was calculated by taking the square root of Simpson's diversity index across productive rearrangements. TCRdb obtained this table from immuneACCESS and retained in-frame rearrangements with V and J assigned. These tables miss some clones; where compared with another copy, unresolved V genes account for less than half of the shortfall, and the remainder is unexplained. V, J and clone size reflect that table, while D and trimming were determined from the DNA. In all, the sample holds 250,000 or so clones, and 75% to 90% of those were seen once. The ten largest clonotypes hold over 3% of the sample.

Participants in the prospective study were aged roughly 18 to 100 years, lived in 24 United States geographic areas, and enrolled through a virtual design. In the prospective study, cohorts were assigned on the basis of participant-reported clinical history obtained from a screening survey and a study questionnaire. Exposed participants had been in contact with someone with a PCR-confirmed or clinician-diagnosed COVID-19 case within 2 weeks of study entry. In the prospective study, whole blood, serum and a nasopharyngeal or oropharyngeal swab were collected from each participant by mobile phlebotomists. Over a roughly 2-month period, participants in the prospective study had the option of providing additional blood draws and questionnaires. Blood samples from the prospective study were shipped frozen or at room temperature prior to DNA extraction. Sequences LGHDT (CDR1) and YNNKEL (CDR2) are obtained from the germline V gene (reference sequence). Trimming takes 1 base from V and 0 bases from J, and the germline ends sit 9 bases apart. The CDR3 numbers 16 residues from cysteine through phenylalanine. Only the CDR3 portion is preserved as DNA: 48 bases, with reading frame beginning at the first base.

Concerning this clone itself: Its antigen is still unknown. There are no base qualities to consult, and no much larger clone falls within one base.

General conclusions and limits of the study: Clinical and demographic metadata were provided uncurated, with the amount varying by source and participant.

Recombination joined TRBV3-1 (or the pseudogene TRBV3-2) with TRBJ2-2; the D gene is possibly TRBD2, with 6 bases matching. The specimen was PBMCs or T cells enriched from blood (not recorded which). This receptor was identified in a woman in her 40s who had been exposed to COVID-19. The DNA reads TGTGCCAGCAGCCAAGGGTGGGGGGCGAACACCGGGGAGCTGTTTTTT. Translated, this is CASSQGWGANTGELFF.